This entry features one T cell receptor beta chain sequence. This clonotype came up a few times. Its recognized antigen is unknown. The input lacks base qualities; no much larger clone sits a single base away. These data belong to a study of type 1 regulatory T cells (dated by TCRdb to the early 2020s). Notes on the research overall: An in vitro protocol by which a Tr1-enriched, alloantigen-specific CD4 T cell product named T-allo10 was generated was characterized in the study. Patients with hematological malignancies who were receiving allogeneic hematopoietic stem cell transplantation were the group in which T-allo10 was being clinically evaluated.

General study outcomes and caveats: Compared with non-Tr1 cells, Tr1 cells had a TCR repertoire that was more restricted, a finding the study read as clonal expansion induced by alloantigen.

The run used an Illumina MiSeq. The public sequencing data were trimmed at Q25 with fastp and processed into clonotypes with MiXCR by TCRdb, which kept only in-frame beta chains. Rows are unified per CDR3 protein, each entry keeping the most common DNA and genes. For this sample there are 60,000 to 70,000 distinct CDR3 sequences; approximately 50% appear just once. The ten largest account for around 2.1% of the sample. V has 4 bases trimmed and J has 0 bases trimmed; junction bases matching no gene number 3. Per the germline V gene, SGHTA is the CDR1 and FQGTGA is the CDR2. Counted from cysteine to phenylalanine, this CDR3 has 15 amino acids. This entry keeps only the CDR3 DNA: 45 bases, framed from base 1.

The sequence was obtained from a human donor in good health. The specimen was cultured non-Tr1 T cells, either the whole culture or a sorted T cell fraction (not recorded which). Taken with the paper, the label for cell subset or site translates to: non-Tr1 population from the T-allo10 product. The sequence links TRBV7-3 to TRBJ2-3, with 8 middle bases fitting TRBD2. The nucleotide sequence is TGTGCCAGCAGCTGGCGGGAGGTGAGCACAGATACGCAGTATTTT. Translated, it gives CASSWREVSTDTQYF.